This is a list of T cell receptor beta chains from one sample in a study of T cell repertoires in cytomegalovirus infection. TCRdb reprocessed the reads with MiXCR, giving one entry per CDR3 protein. The data contain 200,000 to 300,000 distinct CDR3 sequences, over 9% of them singletons. The sequencing sample was made of PBMCs. Source of these receptors: a human donor in good health (CMV status not recorded). Some clones in this sample may be carry-over from other donors' samples. Each CDR3 is given without its conserved first and last residue. Rows may omit the clone size; those that give it use once, few, many or a size class.

>TRBV28|many|TRBJ2-1
ASSLELAGGRDNEQF
>TRBV19|-|TRBJ1-1
ASSIGLEAF
>TRBV24-1|-|TRBJ2-5
ATSDATGVETQY
>TRBV19|many|TRBJ1-1
ASCQGKNTEAF
>TRBV12-3/TRBV12-4|few|TRBJ1-3
ASSSDFDRNTIY
>TRBV7-2|many|TRBJ2-3
ASSSLGRYSTDTQY
>TRBV7-9|many|TRBJ2-5
ASSLSQSATQY
>TRBV7-3|many|TRBJ2-7
ASSPDGFYEQY
>TRBV10-3|many|TRBJ1-2
AISWTGEHGYT
>TRBV6-5|many|TRBJ1-6
ASSTGGSSPLH
>TRBV19|many|TRBJ2-1
ASSGGGRAYHNEQF
>TRBV24-1|many|TRBJ2-3
ATSPVPGDQGTQY
>TRBV7-2|many|TRBJ1-2
ASSLTWTANYGYT
>TRBV7-2|many|TRBJ1-4
ASSPIRGSREKLF
>TRBV5-4|-|TRBJ2-3
ASSSGERGGSTDTQY
>TRBV29-1|once|TRBJ1-1
SVEDPRYSEAF
>TRBV6-2/TRBV6-3|-|TRBJ2-1
ASSSFGQGEQF
>TRBV6-1|many|TRBJ2-7
ASRAARGRPYEQY
>TRBV29-1|many|TRBJ1-1
SVHYTEAF
>TRBV19|many|TRBJ2-7
ASSPWDSHSYEQY
>TRBV20-1|few|TRBJ1-2
SAVRDTANYGYT
>TRBV7-8|many|TRBJ2-7
ASSLGSTQDYEQY
>TRBV28|many|TRBJ2-2
ASSLPRRESDTGELF
>TRBV7-7|many|TRBJ2-1
ASSQDNEQF
>TRBV7-2|many|TRBJ2-7
ASSLVRYEQY
>TRBV28|-|TRBJ1-4
ASSLFGTSLSVKLF
>TRBV7-9|many|TRBJ2-7
ASTGGISYEQY
>TRBV19|-|TRBJ2-1
ASSIDMARNEQF
>TRBV4-3|once|TRBJ1-4
ASSATPQALNEKLF
>TRBV7-3|many|TRBJ2-1
ASSLTGGQGLHNEQF
>TRBV7-2|many|TRBJ2-7
ASSQGLVPYEQY